These 26 T cell receptor beta chains share one sample of origin, sequenced in a study of T cell repertoires in cytomegalovirus infection (dated by TCRdb to the late 2010s). The label giving this sample's treatment or condition can be read as: in vitro stimulation with specific CMV peptide epitopes to enrich CMV-specific T cells. The reads were generated on an Illumina HiSeq 1500. TCRdb redid the processing of the public reads, applying fastp at Q25 and MiXCR, and retained in-frame beta chains. Each entry is one CDR3 protein sequence, shown with its most common DNA and genes. The sample table holds around 750,000 distinct CDR3 sequences, of which around a third were seen once. Together, the top ten hold around 12% of the sample. Which antigens these TCRs recognize remains unknown. Here the sequenced sample was cultured CD8+ T cells from PBMCs, taken from culture after CMV antigen stimulation. The receptors stem from a human donor in good health (CMV status not recorded). Some clones in this sample may be carry-over from other donors' samples.

V gene TRBV24-1 combines with J gene TRBJ2-1, with D maybe TRBD2 (6 bases). The CDR3 loop spans 14 amino acids. Germline V gives CDR1 KGHDR, CDR2 SFDVKD. The V end lost 10 bases, the J end lost 3 bases, and 15 bases lay between the germline ends. The CDR3 protein is CATLSGGVYNEQFF. The DNA of the CDR3 is TGTGCCACGCTCTCGGGCGGGGTCTACAATGAGCAGTTCTTC.

This clonotype was observed at least ten times. The chain recombines TRBV7-2 with TRBJ2-5; 9 bases map to TRBD1. Germline V gene lookup returns CDR1 SGHTA and CDR2 FQGNSA. The CDR3 extends over 15 amino acids. The V gene end was trimmed by 2 bases and the J gene end by 5 bases; junction bases not matched to a gene: 6. CDR3 nucleotide sequence: TGTGCCAGCAGCTTAAACAGGGGGCTTATTGAGACCCAGTACTTC. Protein product: CASSLNRGLIETQYF.

Ten or more counts support this clonotype. This rearrangement joins TRBV4-2 to TRBJ2-1; D is possibly TRBD1 (5 bases). The CDR3 length is 14 residues. V was trimmed by 2 bases and J by 5 bases, leaving 10 bases between them. The germline CDR1 and CDR2 sequences are LGHNA and YNFKEQ. CDR3 in DNA: TGTGCCAGCAGCCAAATGGACAATGACAATGAGCAGTTCTTC. Residues: CASSQMDNDNEQFF.

A few counts support this clonotype. J is TRBJ2-1 and V is TRBV14; D is uncertain. The CDR3 spans 17 residues. Germline V gene lookup returns CDR1 SGHDN and CDR2 FVKESK. Trimming took off 5 bases at V and 4 bases at J, with 21 bases between the two ends. CDR3 residues: CASSYSITQSPYNEQFF. For the CDR3, the DNA is TGTGCCAGCAGCTACTCCATTACCCAGTCCCCTTACAATGAGCAGTTCTTC.

This clonotype was seen at least ten times. The rearrangement uses TRBV27 and TRBJ2-2; D is unclear. The length of the CDR3 is 15 residues. Germline V gene sequence: CDR1 MNHEY, CDR2 SMNVEV (reference sequence). Trimming removed 6 bases from V and 4 bases from J, with 15 bases in between. The CDR3 protein is CASRPSRGTTGELFF. For the CDR3, the DNA is TGTGCCAGCAGACCCAGTCGAGGTACCACCGGGGAGCTGTTTTTT.

This clonotype was recorded only once. The chain has TRBV2 and TRBJ1-4; D perhaps matches TRBD1 (5 bases). The V gene's germline CDR1 is SNHLY and CDR2 FYNNEI. The V and J ends lost 3 bases and 0 bases respectively, with 11 bases between them. The CDR3 length is 16 residues. This chain's CDR3 is CASSDRDYATNEKLFF. The CDR3 coding sequence is TGTGCCAGCAGTGACAGGGACTATGCAACTAATGAAAAACTGTTTTTT. Together with reference TRBV2 and TRBJ1-4, the CDR3 gives the full variable domain: EPEVTQTPSHQVTQMGQEVILRCVPISNHLYFYWYRQILGQKVEFLVSFYNNEISEKSEIFDDQFSVERPDGSNFTLKIRSTKLEDSAMYFCASSDRDYATNEKLFFGSGTQLSVL.

The CDR3 loop reads CASSQEGPHNEQFF. DNA for the CDR3: TGCGCCAGCAGCCAGGAGGGTCCTCACAATGAGCAGTTCTTC. V and J are TRBV4-1 and TRBJ2-1; TRBD2 is a possible D gene (6 bases). V lost 3 bases to trimming and J lost 5 bases, with 11 bases between them. CDR1 MGHRA and CDR2 YSYEKL come from the germline V gene. The CDR3 sequence is 14 residues long.

The chain uses TRBV9 and TRBJ2-1, with D possibly being TRBD1 or TRBD2 (5 bases each). V was trimmed by 3 bases and J by 0 bases, leaving 10 bases between them. CDR1 is SGDLS and CDR2 is YYNGEE in the germline V gene. This CDR3 is 15 amino acids long. The CDR3 sequence: CASSDSGSSYNEQFF. The DNA for the CDR3 is TGTGCCAGCAGCGACTCAGGGAGCTCCTACAATGAGCAGTTCTTC.

The chain joins TRBV15 to TRBJ2-5; D possibly corresponds to TRBD2 (5 bases). Germline CDR1 and CDR2: LNHNV and YYDKDF (reference sequence). Trimming stripped 5 bases from V and 5 bases from J, with 15 bases between. CDR3 length equals 14 residues. The CDR3 DNA reads as TGTGCCACCAGCCCAAGGCGGGCAGCCGAGACCCAGTACTTC. Translating gives CATSPRRAAETQYF.

This chain links TRBV7-8 with TRBJ2-1; TRBD2 might be the D (5 bases). This CDR3 has 16 residues. Per germline, CDR1 SGHVS and CDR2 FQNEAQ. Trimming left V 2 bases short and J 4 bases short, with 15 bases between. The CDR3 nucleotides read TGTGCCAGCAGCTTACGCGCCACCCGGGGATACAATGAGCAGTTCTTC. Its protein is CASSLRATRGYNEQFF.

This clonotype has more than one count but fewer than ten. The chain joins TRBV6-5 to TRBJ1-2, with TRBD1 matching over 8 bases. The V and J ends lost 2 bases and 7 bases, in that order; junction bases with no gene match: 6. CDR3 length: 14 residues. Looked up from germline, CDR1 is MNHEY and CDR2 is SVGAGI. This chain's CDR3 is CASSYGRGQGGYTF. CDR3 sequence (DNA): TGTGCCAGCAGTTACGGCAGGGGGCAGGGTGGCTACACCTTC.

V usage is TRBV5-6 and J usage is TRBJ2-7; D is perhaps TRBD1 or TRBD2 (5 bases each). Per the germline V gene, CDR1 is SGHDT and CDR2 is YYEEEE. The CDR3 length is 11 residues. V lost 2 bases to trimming and J lost 12 bases, with 12 bases between them. The CDR3 reads CASSFGTEVYF. In DNA form, the CDR3 reads TGTGCCAGCAGCTTCGGGACGGAGGTGTACTTC.

The chain uses TRBV5-6 and TRBJ2-7, with no clear D. The CDR3 spans 14 residues. The V end lost 3 bases, the J end lost 2 bases, and 12 bases lay between the germline ends. Germline lookup yields CDR1 SGHDT and CDR2 YYEEEE. The CDR3 is CASSSPDLPYEQYV. CDR3 in DNA: TGTGCCAGCAGCTCCCCCGACCTTCCCTACGAGCAGTACGTC.

This clonotype was recorded at least ten times. This sequence joins TRBV28 and TRBJ2-7, with 8 bases lining up with TRBD1. V dropped 6 bases and J dropped 0; count of bases not matched to a gene: 7. The CDR3 runs to 15 residues. The germline V gene encodes CDR1 MDHEN and CDR2 SYDVKM. The CDR3 loop is CASSRWTGTSYEQYV. The DNA of the CDR3 is TGTGCCAGCAGCCGATGGACAGGGACCTCCTACGAGCAGTACGTC.

The chain carries TRBV19 and TRBJ2-3; D is undetermined. V lost 5 bases, J lost 9 bases, and 15 bases lay in between. CDR1 LNHDA and CDR2 SQIVND come from the germline V gene (reference sequence). The CDR3 has 13 residues. The CDR3 loop reads CASSLASGGTQYF. CDR3 coding DNA: TGTGCCAGTAGTCTCGCATCGGGTGGGACGCAGTATTTT.

On this clonotype itself: One junction end does not reproduce the germline sequence, and a read error may be involved. V and J are TRBV7-7 and TRBJ2-2; TRBD1 matches 9 bases. Germline-derived CDR1 and CDR2 are SSHAT and FNYEAQ (reference sequence). The CDR3 extends over 15 amino acids. The CDR3 DNA sequence: TGTGCTAGCAGCTCAGGGGACAGGGCCATCGGGGAGCTGTTTTTT. Encoded protein: CASSSGDRAIGELFF.

At least ten counts were recorded for this clonotype. The chain uses TRBV28 and TRBJ2-3; 7 positions match TRBD2. This CDR3 has 19 residues. Germline CDR1 and CDR2: MDHEN and SYDVKM. Trimming at V came to 1 base and at J to 2 bases, leaving 15 bases not matched to a gene. CDR3 residues: CASSLLSESGALSTDTQYF. The DNA of the CDR3 is TGTGCCAGCAGTTTATTGTCCGAAAGCGGGGCCCTCTCCACAGATACGCAGTATTTT.

This clonotype was detected only a few times. This chain links TRBV6-2 or TRBV6-3 with TRBJ2-3; 13 bases map to TRBD2. The CDR3 covers 14 residues. Trimming took 5 bases from V and 5 from J; bases not matched to a gene: 1. Germline-derived CDR1 and CDR2 are MNHEY and SVGEGT. CDR3 region: CASSGLAGEDTQYF. Here the CDR3 DNA reads TGTGCCAGCAGTGGACTAGCGGGAGAAGATACGCAGTATTTT.

This clonotype came up once. The chain combines TRBV6-2 or TRBV6-3 with TRBJ1-6; TRBD1 might be the D (6 bases). CDR1 MNHEY and CDR2 SVGEGT come from the germline V gene. The CDR3 is 22 residues long. Trimming pared 0 bases from V and 0 bases from J, leaving 24 bases between. The CDR3 region is CASSYSTFSRQERSSYNSPLHF. Here the CDR3 DNA reads TGTGCCAGCAGTTACTCGACCTTCTCCCGACAGGAAAGAAGCTCCTATAATTCACCCCTCCACTTT.

This clonotype turned up a few times. This chain links TRBV19 with TRBJ2-1; 9 nucleotides line up with TRBD2. The CDR3 runs 20 residues. V lost 0 bases and J lost 0; bases outside the gene matches: 12. CDR1 is LNHDA and CDR2 is SQIVND in the germline V gene (reference sequence). The CDR3 protein is CASSIDGAGGLGSSYNEQFF. The DNA for the CDR3 is TGTGCCAGTAGTATAGATGGAGCGGGGGGTCTGGGCAGCTCCTACAATGAGCAGTTCTTC.

The sample holds many counts of this clonotype. This chain joins TRBV7-2 and TRBJ2-3; TRBD2 might be the D (5 bases). Trimming took off 6 bases at V and 1 base at J, with 23 bases between the two ends. This CDR3 has 18 amino acids. Looked up from germline, CDR1 is SGHTA and CDR2 is FQGNSA. The CDR3 DNA reads as TGTGCCAGCAGGGTATGGGCAGGAGGACGTAAGGGCACAGATACGCAGTATTTT. It codes for CASRVWAGGRKGTDTQYF.

The chain carries TRBV11-3 and TRBJ2-7; D may be TRBD2 (5 bases). From germline, CDR1 is SGHNT and CDR2 YENEEA. CDR3 size: 15 residues. V was shortened by 4 bases and J by 4 bases, with 17 bases between the two germline ends. Written as DNA, the CDR3 is TGTGCCAGCAGCTCTCGCCCGGGAAGTTATTACGAGCAGTACGTC. Protein: CASSSRPGSYYEQYV.

For this clonotype: A read error may be the cause here, since a much bigger clone is one base away. This chain connects TRBV7-9 to TRBJ2-5; tentatively, D is TRBD1 or TRBD2 (5 bases each). Trimming took 2 bases from V and 2 from J, leaving 12 bases between them. CDR3 length equals 15 residues. The germline CDR1 and CDR2 sequences are SEHNR and FQNEAQ (reference sequence). The CDR3 DNA reads TGTGCCAGCAGCTTAAACCTGGGGGTACAAGAGACCCAGTACTTC. As protein: CASSLNLGVQETQYF.

This clonotype was recorded only once. J is TRBJ1-1 and V is TRBV27; maybe TRBD1 (5 bases). Trimming took 8 bases from V and 8 from J, leaving 12 bases between them. Germline V gene data show CDR1 as MNHEY and CDR2 as SMNVEV (reference sequence). The CDR3 sequence is 11 residues long. This chain's CDR3 is CASFFWGEAFF. Here the CDR3 DNA reads TGTGCCAGCTTTTTTTGGGGGGAAGCTTTCTTT.

The chain uses TRBV6-5 and TRBJ2-7; D tentatively fits TRBD1 or TRBD2 (5 bases each). The CDR3 has 14 residues. Trimming removed 2 bases at V and 4 bases at J, with 12 bases between. Germline values: CDR1 MNHEY, CDR2 SVGAGI. CDR3 bases: TGTGCCAGCAGTTACAGTGCAGGGAGTTACGAGCAGTACGTC. Amino acid sequence: CASSYSAGSYEQYV.

This clonotype was observed many times. The chain joins TRBV6-5 to TRBJ1-1, with D unresolved. Germline V gives CDR1 MNHEY, CDR2 SVGAGI. The CDR3 is 14 residues long. Between the trimmed V and J ends, which lost 6 bases and 7 bases, there was a span of 18 bases. This CDR3 reads CASSGRRLGNEAFF. CDR3 nucleotide sequence: TGTGCCAGCAGCGGAAGACGTTTAGGGAATGAAGCTTTCTTT.